The 5 T cell receptor beta chains listed next were all sequenced from one sample in a study of T cell repertoires in cytomegalovirus infection. No antigen has been assigned to these receptors. Each CDR3 protein gets one entry after TCRdb re-called the reads with MiXCR. Of about 740,000 distinct CDR3 sequences listed, roughly 30% are singletons. The sequences come from cultured PBMCs, collected from culture after CMV antigen stimulation. The receptors derive from a human donor in good health (CMV status not recorded). Some clones in this sample may be carry-over from other donors' samples.

This clonotype was detected a few times. The genes are TRBV7-9 and TRBJ2-7; perhaps TRBD2 as D (5 bases). The germline V and J ends were trimmed by 3 bases and 9 bases, with 12 bases remaining between them. CDR1 is SEHNR and CDR2 is FQNEAQ in the germline V gene (reference sequence). The CDR3 sequence is 12 residues long. Here the CDR3 reads CASSFGLTGQYF. Written as DNA, the CDR3 is TGTGCCAGCAGCTTCGGACTCACTGGGCAGTACTTC.

Many counts were recorded for this clonotype. V and J are TRBV7-2 and TRBJ1-6; a possible D gene is TRBD1 (5 bases). The CDR3 runs to 15 residues. Germline V gives CDR1 SGHTA, CDR2 FQGNSA. Trimming cost V 2 bases and J 8 bases, with 13 bases left between them. CDR3 residues: CASSLTPQGDSPLHF. The CDR3, as DNA: TGTGCCAGCAGCTTAACTCCGCAGGGCGATTCACCCCTCCACTTT.

The chain joins TRBV28 to TRBJ1-2; D call uncertain. The CDR3 extends over 14 amino acids. Germline lookup yields CDR1 MDHEN and CDR2 SYDVKM. With 6 bases removed from V and 5 bases from J, the gap between germline ends came to 16 bases. CDR3 protein: CASRTRVAPYGYTF. The DNA for the CDR3 is TGTGCCAGCAGGACAAGGGTCGCCCCTTATGGCTACACCTTC.

The J gene is TRBJ2-7, the V gene TRBV7-2, with 9 bases lining up with TRBD2. The CDR3 is made up of 15 amino acids. CDR1 and CDR2 from the germline V gene are SGHTA and FQGNSA. Trimming removed 3 bases from V and 4 bases from J; junction bases left unmatched: 7. The CDR3 loop is CASSLGAGGGYEQYF. DNA for the CDR3: TGTGCCAGCAGCTTGGGAGCGGGAGGTGGGTACGAGCAGTACTTC.

This sequence joins TRBV28 and TRBJ2-2, with D maybe TRBD1 (8 bases). The CDR3 runs 17 residues. Trimming pared 6 bases from V and 1 base from J, leaving 18 bases between. Per germline, CDR1 MDHEN and CDR2 SYDVKM. CDR3 protein: CASRPETGEGNTGELFF. CDR3 sequence (DNA): TGTGCCAGCAGACCCGAGACAGGGGAGGGGAACACCGGGGAGCTGTTTTTT.